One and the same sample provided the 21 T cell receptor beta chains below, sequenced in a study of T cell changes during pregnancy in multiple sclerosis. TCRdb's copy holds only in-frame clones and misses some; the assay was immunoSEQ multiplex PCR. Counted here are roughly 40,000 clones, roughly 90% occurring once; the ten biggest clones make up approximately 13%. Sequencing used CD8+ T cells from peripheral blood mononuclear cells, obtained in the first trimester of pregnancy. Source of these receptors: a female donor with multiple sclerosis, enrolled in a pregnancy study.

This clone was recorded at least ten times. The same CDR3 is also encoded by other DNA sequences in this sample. As DNA, the CDR3 is TGTGCCAGCAGCGCCGTCACCGGGGAGCTGTTTTTT. Protein sequence: CASSAVTGELFF. The chain is built from TRBV9 and TRBJ2-2; D is undetermined. Germline V gene sequence: CDR1 SGDLS, CDR2 YYNGEE. V lost 3 bases and J lost 4, with 4 bases in between. This CDR3 contains 12 residues.

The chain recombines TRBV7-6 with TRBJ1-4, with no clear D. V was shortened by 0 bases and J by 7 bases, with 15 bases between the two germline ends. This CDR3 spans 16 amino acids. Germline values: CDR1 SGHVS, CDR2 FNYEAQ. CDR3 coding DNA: TGTGCCAGCAGCTTAGCGCTCGAGGGTGAAGGTGAAAAACTGTTTTTT. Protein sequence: CASSLALEGEGEKLFF.

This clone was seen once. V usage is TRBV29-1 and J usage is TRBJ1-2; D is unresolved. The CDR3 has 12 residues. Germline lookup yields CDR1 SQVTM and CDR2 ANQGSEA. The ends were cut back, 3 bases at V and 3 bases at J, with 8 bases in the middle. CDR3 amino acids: CSVDDKHYGYTF. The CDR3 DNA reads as TGCAGCGTTGATGACAAGCACTATGGCTACACCTTC. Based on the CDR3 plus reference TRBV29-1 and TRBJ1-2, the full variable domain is SAVISQKPSRDICQRGTSLTIQCQVDSQVTMMFWYRQQPGQSLTLIATANQGSEATYESGFVIDKFPISRPNLTFSTLTVSNMSPEDSSIYLCSVDDKHYGYTFGSGTRLTVV.

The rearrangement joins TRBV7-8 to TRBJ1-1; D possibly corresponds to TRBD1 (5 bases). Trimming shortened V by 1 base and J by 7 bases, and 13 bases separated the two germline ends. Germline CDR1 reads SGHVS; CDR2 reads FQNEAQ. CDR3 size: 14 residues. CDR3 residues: CASSLVQGSIEAFF. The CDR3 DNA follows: TGTGCCAGCAGCTTAGTTCAGGGTTCCATTGAAGCTTTCTTT.

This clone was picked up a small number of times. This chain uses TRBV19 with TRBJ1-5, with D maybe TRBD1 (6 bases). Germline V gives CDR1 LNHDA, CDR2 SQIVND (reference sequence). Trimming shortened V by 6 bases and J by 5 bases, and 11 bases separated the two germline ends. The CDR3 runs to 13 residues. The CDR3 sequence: CASSYREYQPQHF. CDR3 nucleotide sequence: TGTGCCAGTAGCTACAGGGAATATCAGCCCCAGCATTTT.

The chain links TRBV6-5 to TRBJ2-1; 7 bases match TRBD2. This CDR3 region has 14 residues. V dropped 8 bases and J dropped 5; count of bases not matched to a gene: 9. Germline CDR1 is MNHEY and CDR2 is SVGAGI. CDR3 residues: CASGVWAGDNEQFF. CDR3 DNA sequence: TGTGCCAGCGGGGTATGGGCGGGAGACAATGAGCAGTTCTTC.

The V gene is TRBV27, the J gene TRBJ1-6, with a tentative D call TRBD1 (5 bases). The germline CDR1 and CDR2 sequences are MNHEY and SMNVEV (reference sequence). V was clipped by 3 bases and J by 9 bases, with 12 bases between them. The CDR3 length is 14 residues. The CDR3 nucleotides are TGTGCCAGCAGTTTCGCGCAGGGCTCTTCACCCCTCCACTTT. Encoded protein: CASSFAQGSSPLHF.

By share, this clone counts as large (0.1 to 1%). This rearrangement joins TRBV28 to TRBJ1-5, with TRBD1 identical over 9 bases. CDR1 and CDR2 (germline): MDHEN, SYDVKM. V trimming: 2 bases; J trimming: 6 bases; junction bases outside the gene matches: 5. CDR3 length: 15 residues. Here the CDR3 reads CASSLGDRVIQPQHF. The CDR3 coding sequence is TGTGCCAGCAGTTTAGGGGACAGGGTAATTCAGCCCCAGCATTTT.

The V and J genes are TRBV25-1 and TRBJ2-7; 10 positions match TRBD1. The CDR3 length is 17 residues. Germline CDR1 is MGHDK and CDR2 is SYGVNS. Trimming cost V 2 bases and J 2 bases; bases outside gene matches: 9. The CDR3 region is CASSERRGGTGAYEQYF. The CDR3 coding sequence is TGTGCCAGCAGTGAACGGAGAGGCGGGACAGGGGCCTACGAGCAGTACTTC.

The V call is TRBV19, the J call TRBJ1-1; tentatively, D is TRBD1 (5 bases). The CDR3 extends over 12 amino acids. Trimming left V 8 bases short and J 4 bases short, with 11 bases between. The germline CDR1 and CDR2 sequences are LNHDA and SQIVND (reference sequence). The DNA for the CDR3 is TGTGCCAGTTATTTGGGGGGCACTGAAGCTTTCTTT. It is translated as CASYLGGTEAFF.

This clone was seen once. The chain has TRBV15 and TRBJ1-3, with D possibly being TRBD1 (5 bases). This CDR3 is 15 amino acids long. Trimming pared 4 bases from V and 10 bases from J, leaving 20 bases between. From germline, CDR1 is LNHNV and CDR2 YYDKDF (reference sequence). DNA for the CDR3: TGTGCCACCAGCACCGACAGTCTAGATTTTGGGACCATATATTTT. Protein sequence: CATSTDSLDFGTIYF.

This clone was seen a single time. CDR3 amino acids: CASSSLAGALYNEQFF. CDR3 bases: TGTGCCAGCAGCTCCTTAGCGGGGGCTCTCTACAATGAGCAGTTCTTC. This chain uses TRBV11-1 with TRBJ2-1, with 9 bases identical to TRBD2. The germline gives CDR1 SGHAT, CDR2 FQDESV (reference sequence). The junction had 7 bases not matched to a gene; V was cut back by 4 bases and J by 3 bases. The CDR3 covers 16 residues.

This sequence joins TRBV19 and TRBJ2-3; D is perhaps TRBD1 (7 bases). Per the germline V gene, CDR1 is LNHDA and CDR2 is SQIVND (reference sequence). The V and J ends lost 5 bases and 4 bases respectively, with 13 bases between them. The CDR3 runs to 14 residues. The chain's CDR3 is CASSQGGHADTQYF. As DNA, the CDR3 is TGTGCCAGTAGTCAGGGGGGCCACGCAGATACGCAGTATTTT.

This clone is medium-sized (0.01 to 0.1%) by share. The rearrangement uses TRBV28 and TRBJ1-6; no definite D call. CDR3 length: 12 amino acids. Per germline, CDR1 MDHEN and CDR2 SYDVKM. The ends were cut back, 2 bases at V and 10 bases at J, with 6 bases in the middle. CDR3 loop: CASSLSSSPLHF. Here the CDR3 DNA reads TGTGCCAGCAGTTTAAGTAGCTCACCCCTCCACTTT.

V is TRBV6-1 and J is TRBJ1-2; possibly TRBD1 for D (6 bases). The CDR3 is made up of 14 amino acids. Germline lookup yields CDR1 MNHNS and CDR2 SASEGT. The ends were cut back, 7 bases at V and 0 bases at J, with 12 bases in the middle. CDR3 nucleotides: TGTGCCAGCAACAGGCAGGGGCCTAACTATGGCTACACCTTC. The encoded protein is CASNRQGPNYGYTF.

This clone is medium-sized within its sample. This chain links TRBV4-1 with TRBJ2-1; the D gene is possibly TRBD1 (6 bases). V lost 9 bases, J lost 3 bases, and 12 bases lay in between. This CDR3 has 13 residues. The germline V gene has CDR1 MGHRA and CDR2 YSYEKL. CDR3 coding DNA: TGCGCCAGTACACCGGACAGCTACAATGAGCAGTTCTTC. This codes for CASTPDSYNEQFF.

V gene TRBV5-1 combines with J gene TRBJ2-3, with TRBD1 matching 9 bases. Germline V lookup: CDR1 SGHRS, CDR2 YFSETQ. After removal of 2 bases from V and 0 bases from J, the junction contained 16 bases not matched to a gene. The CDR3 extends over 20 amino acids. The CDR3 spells CASSFSGTGSRATSTDTQYF. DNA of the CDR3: TGCGCCAGCAGCTTCTCCGGGACAGGGTCCCGGGCGACTAGCACAGATACGCAGTATTTT.

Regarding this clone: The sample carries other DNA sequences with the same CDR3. CDR3 DNA sequence: TGTGCCAGCAGTGACTCGGGGGGCCCCTACGAGCAGTACTTC. Its translation is CASSDSGGPYEQYF. The chain carries TRBV6-1 and TRBJ2-7, with D tentatively TRBD2 (7 bases). Trimming removed 3 bases at V and 2 bases at J, with 11 bases between. Per germline, CDR1 MNHNS and CDR2 SASEGT. CDR3 length equals 14 residues.

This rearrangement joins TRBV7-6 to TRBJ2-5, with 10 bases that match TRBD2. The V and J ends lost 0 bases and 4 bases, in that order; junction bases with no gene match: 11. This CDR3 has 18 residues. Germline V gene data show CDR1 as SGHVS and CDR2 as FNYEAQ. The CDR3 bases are TGTGCCAGCAGCTTAGCGGAAGCGGGGGGGCATTGGGGAGAGACCCAGTACTTC. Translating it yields CASSLAEAGGHWGETQYF.

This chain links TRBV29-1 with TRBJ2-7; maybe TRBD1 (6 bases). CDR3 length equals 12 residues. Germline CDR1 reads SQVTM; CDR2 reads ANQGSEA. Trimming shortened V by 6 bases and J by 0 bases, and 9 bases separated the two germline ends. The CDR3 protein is CSVRDNSYEQYF. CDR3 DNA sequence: TGCAGCGTCCGGGACAACTCCTACGAGCAGTACTTC.

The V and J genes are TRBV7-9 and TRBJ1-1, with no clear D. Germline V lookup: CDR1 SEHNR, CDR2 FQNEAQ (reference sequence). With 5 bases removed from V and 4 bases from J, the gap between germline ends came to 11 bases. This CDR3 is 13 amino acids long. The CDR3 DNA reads TGTGCCAGCAGCCCATCGGGTGGCACTGAAGCTTTCTTT. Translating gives CASSPSGGTEAFF.